This is a list of T cell receptor beta chains from one sample in a study of blood T cell repertoires in COVID-19. The method was immunoSEQ multiplex PCR; TCRdb's version includes in-frame clones alone and lacks a portion of them. The data show about 290,000 clones, around 90% seen once. What was sequenced was PBMCs or T cells enriched from blood (not recorded which). These receptors were obtained from a woman between 35 and 50 years old who had recovered from COVID-19. The CDR3 runs from the conserved cysteine through the conserved F or W. A D gene is named only where the DNA matches it firmly. Clone size is given for some rows only: seen once, a few or many times, or a class if the clone is expanded.

clone size	V gene	D gene	J gene	CDR3 length	CDR3 protein	CDR3 DNA
NA	TRBV30	TRBD1	TRBJ1-2	15	CAWSGGTGGFYGYTF	TGTGCCTGGAGTGGTGGGACAGGGGGCTTCTATGGCTACACCTTC
NA	TRBV5-1	NA	TRBJ1-2	15	CASSLGAGSNYGYTF	TGCGCCAGCAGCTTGGGTGCAGGGTCTAACTATGGCTACACCTTC
NA	TRBV27	TRBD1	TRBJ1-1	13	CASSLFRGTEAFF	TGTGCCAGCAGTTTATTCAGGGGGACTGAAGCTTTCTTT
NA	TRBV7-8	NA	TRBJ1-2	17	CASSTERRAPDFYGYTF	TGTGCCAGCAGCACCGAACGCAGGGCGCCCGACTTCTATGGCTACACCTTC
NA	TRBV5-5	TRBD1	TRBJ1-5	15	CASSSRTGPNQPQHF	TGTGCCAGCAGCTCGCGGACAGGGCCCAATCAGCCCCAGCATTTT
NA	TRBV6-5	NA	TRBJ1-2	14	CATTGLGQPYRYTF	TGTGCCACCACAGGTTTGGGACAACCATATAGGTACACCTTC
NA	TRBV20-1	NA	TRBJ1-2	12	CSASWAAHGYTF	TGCAGTGCTAGTTGGGCCGCCCACGGCTACACCTTC
NA	TRBV12-3/TRBV12-4	NA	TRBJ1-1	11	CASSFGGEAFF	TGTGCCAGCAGTTTCGGGGGAGAAGCTTTCTTT
NA	TRBV10-3	NA	TRBJ2-1	13	CATGLAVDNEQFF	TGTGCCACCGGGTTAGCGGTTGACAATGAGCAGTTCTTC
once	TRBV5-1	TRBD1	TRBJ1-1	14	CASSPGQIDTEAFF	TGCGCCAGCAGCCCGGGACAGATTGACACTGAAGCTTTCTTT
NA	TRBV7-9	NA	TRBJ2-3	15	CASSPTRGSTDTQYF	TGTGCCAGCAGCCCCACCCGCGGGAGCACAGATACGCAGTATTTT
NA	TRBV5-1	NA	TRBJ1-5	13	CASSFAGDQPQHF	TGCGCCAGCAGCTTCGCGGGGGACCAGCCCCAGCATTTT
NA	TRBV20-1	TRBD2	TRBJ2-1	16	CSASYGRGGLYNEQFF	TGCAGTGCTAGTTATGGGCGGGGGGGCCTCTACAATGAGCAGTTCTTC
NA	TRBV5-1	NA	TRBJ1-1	14	CASSPRGGGSEAFF	TGCGCCAGCAGCCCCCGAGGGGGGGGCTCAGAAGCTTTCTTT
NA	TRBV5-1	TRBD2	TRBJ2-5	15	CASSLTSGGGEAQYF	TGCGCCAGCAGCTTGACTAGCGGGGGGGGAGAGGCCCAGTACTTC
NA	TRBV9	NA	TRBJ1-4	14	CASSLGLHNEKLFF	TGTGCCAGCAGTCTTGGACTTCACAATGAAAAACTGTTTTTT
NA	TRBV19	TRBD1	TRBJ1-4	17	CASSSRDRGRTNEKLFF	TGTGCCAGTAGTAGCCGGGACAGGGGGCGGACTAATGAAAAACTGTTTTTT
NA	TRBV7-3	TRBD2	TRBJ2-5	15	CASSLTSGPRETQYF	TGTGCCAGCAGCTTAACTAGCGGGCCCCGGGAGACCCAGTACTTC
NA	TRBV19	TRBD1	TRBJ1-1	18	CASSPSLGRQGTGAEAFF	TGTGCCAGTAGCCCAAGCCTGGGGCGACAGGGGACGGGCGCTGAAGCTTTCTTT
NA	TRBV7-9	NA	TRBJ1-1	13	CASSFTGNTEAFF	TGTGCCAGCAGCTTTACGGGGAACACTGAAGCTTTCTTT
NA	TRBV5-1	NA	TRBJ1-2	18	CASSLSSGNSVLSYGYTF	TGCGCCAGCAGCTTGAGCTCCGGGAATTCAGTTTTATCCTATGGCTACACCTTC
NA	TRBV3-1/TRBV3-2	TRBD1	TRBJ1-5	16	CASSQGGQGDNQPQHF	TGTGCCAGCAGCCAAGGAGGACAGGGGGACAATCAGCCCCAGCATTTT
NA	TRBV5-1	NA	TRBJ2-7	14	CASSLAGLSYEQYF	TGCGCCAGCAGCTTGGCAGGTCTTTCCTACGAGCAGTACTTC
NA	TRBV7-9	TRBD1	TRBJ1-3	15	CASRGQGASGNTIYF	TGTGCCAGCAGAGGTCAGGGGGCGTCTGGAAACACCATATATTTT
many	TRBV2	TRBD2	TRBJ2-1	15	CASRPLAGGNNEQFF	TGTGCCAGCAGACCTCTAGCGGGAGGTAACAATGAGCAGTTCTTC
NA	TRBV7-2	TRBD1	TRBJ2-5	15	CASSLGRGLLETQYF	TGTGCCAGCAGCTTAGGCAGGGGGCTGTTAGAGACCCAGTACTTC
NA	TRBV6-6	NA	TRBJ1-2	15	CASSPQVRDSYGYTF	TGTGCCAGCAGTCCTCAGGTCAGGGATTCCTATGGCTACACCTTC
NA	TRBV6-5	NA	TRBJ2-6	15	CASRDRSAGANVLTF	TGTGCCAGCAGAGACAGGTCGGCTGGGGCCAACGTCCTGACTTTC
NA	TRBV19	TRBD1	TRBJ1-5	14	CASSIRQGNQPQHF	TGTGCCAGTAGTATACGACAGGGAAATCAGCCCCAGCATTTT
NA	TRBV5-1	NA	TRBJ2-7	14	CASSLASFSYEQYF	TGCGCCAGCAGCTTGGCCAGTTTCTCCTACGAGCAGTACTTC
NA	TRBV5-1	TRBD1	TRBJ1-2	14	CASSFQQGNYGYTF	TGCGCCAGCAGCTTCCAACAGGGGAACTATGGCTACACCTTC
NA	TRBV6-1	NA	TRBJ2-2	16	CASSEWVSGNTGELFF	TGTGCCAGCAGTGAATGGGTTAGCGGGAACACCGGGGAGCTGTTTTTT
NA	TRBV6-2/TRBV6-3	TRBD2	TRBJ2-3	16	CASSSLAGVVTDTQYF	TGTGCCAGCAGTTCTCTAGCGGGAGTTGTCACAGATACGCAGTATTTT
NA	TRBV4-1	TRBD2	TRBJ2-5	16	CASSQGSGRAQETQYF	TGCGCCAGCAGCCAAGGCAGCGGGAGGGCCCAAGAGACCCAGTACTTC
NA	TRBV30	NA	TRBJ2-6	15	CAWSRGLSGANVLTF	TGTGCCTGGAGCCGGGGACTCTCTGGGGCCAACGTCCTGACTTTC
NA	TRBV25-1	NA	TRBJ2-7	14	CASSESGVSYEQYF	TGTGCCAGCAGTGAATCGGGGGTCTCCTACGAGCAGTACTTC
NA	TRBV30	TRBD1	TRBJ1-1	13	CAWRGQGYTEAFF	TGTGCCTGGAGGGGACAGGGGTACACTGAAGCTTTCTTT
NA	TRBV7-3	TRBD2	TRBJ2-5	18	CASRLGASGRDAQETQYF	TGTGCCAGCAGGTTAGGGGCTAGCGGGAGGGACGCACAAGAGACCCAGTACTTC
NA	TRBV10-3	NA	TRBJ2-3	15	CAISDTGGFTDTQYF	TGTGCCATCAGTGACACAGGCGGATTCACAGATACGCAGTATTTT
once	TRBV5-1	NA	TRBJ2-2	13	CASSVSNTGELFF	TGCGCCAGCAGCGTTAGCAACACCGGGGAGCTGTTTTTT
NA	TRBV27	NA	TRBJ2-5	13	CASSPRARETQYF	TGTGCCAGCAGTCCCCGAGCTCGAGAGACCCAGTACTTC
NA	TRBV7-3	NA	TRBJ2-2	15	CASSPGGGSTGELFF	TGTGCCAGCAGCCCCGGGGGAGGAAGTACCGGGGAGCTGTTTTTT
NA	TRBV18	NA	TRBJ1-5	16	CASSPAARGRDQPQHF	TGTGCCAGCTCACCAGCGGCCAGGGGAAGAGATCAGCCCCAGCATTTT
NA	TRBV3-1/TRBV3-2	TRBD2	TRBJ2-5	17	CASSPTDSGGSQETQYF	TGTGCCAGCAGCCCCACGGATAGCGGGGGATCCCAAGAGACCCAGTACTTC
few	TRBV15	TRBD2	TRBJ2-2	15	CATRPTSGPYGELFF	TGTGCCACCCGCCCGACTAGCGGGCCATACGGGGAGCTGTTTTTT
NA	TRBV18	TRBD2	TRBJ2-1	16	CASSRGTSGGHNEQFF	TGTGCCAGCTCGCGTGGTACTAGCGGGGGGCACAATGAGCAGTTCTTC
once	TRBV19	NA	TRBJ1-2	14	CASSILPRDYGYTF	TGTGCCAGTAGTATACTACCCCGGGACTATGGCTACACCTTC
NA	TRBV5-8	TRBD2	TRBJ2-5	20	CASSLILASGGLMYQETQYF	TGTGCCAGCAGCTTGATTTTGGCTAGCGGGGGGCTAATGTACCAAGAGACCCAGTACTTC